The TCR beta chain described here comes from a study of shared clonotypes between healthy human individuals. This table comes from immunoSEQ multiplex PCR, and its TCRdb copy is limited to in-frame clones, with some not included. The table has nearly 500,000 clones, over 60% seen once. Trimming removed 0 bases from V and 6 bases from J; junction bases left unmatched: 11. This CDR3 has 17 amino acids. CDR1 and CDR2 from the germline V gene are SGHRS and YFSETQ. The sample consisted of PBMCs. The origin of this receptor is a woman aged 40 to 50 in good health. Some clones in this sample may be carry-over from other donors' samples. This chain connects TRBV5-1 to TRBJ2-1, with 8 bases that match TRBD2. The CDR3 reads CASSLAGAGGPLNEQFF. CDR3 DNA: TGCGCCAGCAGCTTGGCCGGTGCGGGAGGCCCTCTCAATGAGCAGTTCTTC.